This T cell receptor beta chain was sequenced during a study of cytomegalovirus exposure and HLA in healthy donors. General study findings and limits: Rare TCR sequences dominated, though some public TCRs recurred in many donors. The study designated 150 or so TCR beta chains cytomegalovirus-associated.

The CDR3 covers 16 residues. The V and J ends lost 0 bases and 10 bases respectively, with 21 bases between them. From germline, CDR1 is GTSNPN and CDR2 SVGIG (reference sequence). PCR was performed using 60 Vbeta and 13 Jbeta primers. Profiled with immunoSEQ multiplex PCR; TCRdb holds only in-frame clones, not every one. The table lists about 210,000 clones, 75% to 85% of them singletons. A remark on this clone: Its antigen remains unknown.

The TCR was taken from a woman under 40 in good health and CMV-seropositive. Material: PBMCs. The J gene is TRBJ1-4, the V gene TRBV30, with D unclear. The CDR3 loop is CAWSVSPVFPTGKLFF. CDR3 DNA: TGTGCCTGGAGTGTAAGTCCTGTCTTCCCCACCGGAAAACTGTTTTTT.